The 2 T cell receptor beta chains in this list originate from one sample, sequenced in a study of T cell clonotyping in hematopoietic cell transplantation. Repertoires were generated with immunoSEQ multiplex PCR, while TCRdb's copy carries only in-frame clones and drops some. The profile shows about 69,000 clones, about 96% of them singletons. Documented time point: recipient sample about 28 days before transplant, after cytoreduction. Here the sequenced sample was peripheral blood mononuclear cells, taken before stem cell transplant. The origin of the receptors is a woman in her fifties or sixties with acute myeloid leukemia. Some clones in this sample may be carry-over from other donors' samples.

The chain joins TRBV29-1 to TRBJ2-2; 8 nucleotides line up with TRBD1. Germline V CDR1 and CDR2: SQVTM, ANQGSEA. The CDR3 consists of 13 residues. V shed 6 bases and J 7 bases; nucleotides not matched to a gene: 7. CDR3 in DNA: TGCAGCGTGGTGCAGGGGGCCGACGGGGAGCTGTTTTTT. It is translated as CSVVQGADGELFF.

CDR3 coding DNA: TGTGCCAGCAGCTCGACAGGGTGGACCTATGGCTACACCTTC. The encoded protein is CASSSTGWTYGYTF. J is TRBJ1-2 and V is TRBV5-8; 7 bases align to TRBD1. This CDR3 spans 14 amino acids. V trimming: 3 bases; J trimming: 4 bases; junction bases outside the gene matches: 6. Germline V gives CDR1 SGHTS, CDR2 YDEGEE.